The 21 T cell receptor beta chains below all came from one sample that was sequenced in a study of cytomegalovirus exposure and HLA in healthy donors. The PCR had 60 Vbeta and 13 Jbeta primers. Sequencing used immunoSEQ multiplex PCR; TCRdb keeps in-frame clones, though not all of them. The data contain 50,000 to 80,000 clones, roughly 80% of them singletons. The sample consisted of PBMCs. The receptors originated from a male donor in good health and CMV-seropositive.

The chain combines TRBV14 with TRBJ2-7; 9 nucleotides match TRBD1. The CDR3 is 14 amino acids. The germline V gene has CDR1 SGHDN and CDR2 FVKESK. With 4 bases clipped from V and 4 bases from J, the junction kept 5 bases outside the gene matches. The CDR3 DNA reads as TGTGCCAGCAGCCCCCGGGACAGGGAGTACGAGCAGTACTTC. It yields the protein CASSPRDREYEQYF. Based on the CDR3 plus reference TRBV14 and TRBJ2-7, the full variable domain is EAGVTQFPSHSVIEKGQTVTLRCDPISGHDNLYWYRRVMGKEIKFLLHFVKESKQDESGMPNNRFLAERTGGTYSTLKVQPAELEDSGVYFCASSPRDREYEQYFGPGTRLTVT.

CDR3 amino acids: CAWNRGRNQPQHF. The CDR3 region has the DNA TGTGCCTGGAACAGGGGTAGGAATCAGCCCCAGCATTTT. The chain joins TRBV30 to TRBJ1-5, with TRBD1 matching over 7 bases. The V and J ends lost 4 bases and 4 bases, in that order; junction bases with no gene match: 4. Germline V gene lookup returns CDR1 GTSNPN and CDR2 SVGIG (reference sequence). The CDR3 covers 13 residues.

This chain connects TRBV5-1 to TRBJ1-3, with D possibly TRBD1 on 6 matching bases. Trimming cost V 1 base and J 3 bases, with 11 bases left between them. The CDR3 sequence is 15 residues long. The germline gives CDR1 SGHRS, CDR2 YFSETQ. The CDR3 region is CASSLSTGNGNTIYF. DNA of the CDR3: TGCGCCAGCAGCTTGTCCACAGGGAATGGAAACACCATATATTTT.

This clone was seen a handful of times. The CDR3 reads CSVVTEGGYTF. Here the CDR3 DNA reads TGCAGCGTAGTGACGGAGGGAGGCTACACCTTC. This rearrangement joins TRBV29-1 to TRBJ1-2; unclear D gene. Germline CDR1 and CDR2: SQVTM and ANQGSEA. There are 11 residues in the CDR3. V was clipped by 6 bases and J by 8 bases, with 13 bases between them.

The rearrangement uses TRBV10-3 and TRBJ2-7; tentatively, D is TRBD2 (6 bases). V lost 3 bases, J lost 3 bases, and 15 bases lay in between. The CDR3 covers 15 residues. Germline V gene data show CDR1 as ENHRY and CDR2 as SYGVKD. CDR3 region: CAISDTGGNDYEQYF. The CDR3, as DNA: TGTGCCATCAGTGATACTGGGGGGAACGACTACGAGCAGTACTTC.

The chain combines TRBV14 with TRBJ2-3; D remains unclear. The germline V gene has CDR1 SGHDN and CDR2 FVKESK. CDR3 length equals 14 residues. The V end was cut by 2 bases, the J end by 5 bases, with 11 bases between. The CDR3 is CASSQYPGRDTQYF. CDR3 nucleotide sequence: TGTGCCAGCAGCCAATATCCGGGTAGAGATACGCAGTATTTT.

Relative to its sample, this clone is medium-sized. This CDR3 is CASSQDRSAAENTEAFF. CDR3 bases: TGCGCCAGCAGCCAAGATCGTTCCGCGGCGGAGAACACTGAAGCTTTCTTT. This chain links TRBV4-1 with TRBJ1-1; D is undetermined. This CDR3 is 17 amino acids long. Trimming left V 0 bases short and J 1 base short, with 15 bases between. Germline lookup yields CDR1 MGHRA and CDR2 YSYEKL.

The V call is TRBV6-1, the J call TRBJ2-7; 7 nucleotides match TRBD1. Trimming removed 5 bases from V and 3 bases from J; junction bases left unmatched: 7. CDR1 and CDR2 (germline): MNHNS, SASEGT. The CDR3 contains 14 residues. The CDR3 spells CASSKQGQNYEQYF. The CDR3 bases are TGTGCCAGCAGTAAACAGGGACAGAACTACGAGCAGTACTTC.

The chain couples TRBV4-2 to TRBJ2-7; D gene ambiguous. The CDR3 length is 14 residues. V lost 1 base, J lost 5 bases, and 12 bases lay in between. Germline V lookup: CDR1 LGHNA, CDR2 YNFKEQ. CDR3 in amino acids: CASSQGAPPHEQYF. The CDR3 DNA reads as TGTGCCAGCAGCCAAGGAGCCCCTCCCCACGAGCAGTACTTC.

The chain recombines TRBV25-1 with TRBJ2-7; maybe TRBD1 (5 bases). Germline V lookup: CDR1 MGHDK, CDR2 SYGVNS. The CDR3 consists of 15 residues. Trimming stripped 3 bases from V and 5 bases from J, with 17 bases between. The CDR3 region has the DNA TGTGCCAGCAGTGATTCCTACAGGAGTATCAACGAGCAGTACTTC. This gives the protein CASSDSYRSINEQYF.

This chain connects TRBV7-9 to TRBJ2-7, with 9 positions matching TRBD1. Germline CDR1 and CDR2: SEHNR and FQNEAQ (reference sequence). This CDR3 has 14 amino acids. The V segment lost 4 bases and the J segment 1 base; nucleotides outside the gene matches: 2. The DNA for the CDR3 is TGTGCCAGCAGCTCGACAGGGGGGTCCTACGAGCAGTACTTC. Translating gives CASSSTGGSYEQYF.

This chain connects TRBV6-5 to TRBJ2-7; D possibly corresponds to TRBD1 (6 bases). The CDR3 sequence is 14 residues long. Germline lookup yields CDR1 MNHEY and CDR2 SVGAGI. Trimming removed 6 bases from V and 2 bases from J, with 14 bases in between. The CDR3: CASSLTGNPYEQYF. As DNA, the CDR3 is TGTGCCAGCAGCTTAACAGGGAATCCCTACGAGCAGTACTTC.

The chain's CDR3 is CASSEHTNKNIQYF. In nucleotides, the CDR3 is TGTGCCAGCAGTGAACACACGAACAAAAACATTCAGTACTTC. V is TRBV2 and J is TRBJ2-4; D unresolved. CDR3 size: 14 residues. Trimming cost V 2 bases and J 3 bases, with 8 bases left between them. Germline V CDR1 and CDR2: SNHLY, FYNNEI.

The chain recombines TRBV7-6 with TRBJ2-2, with 11 bases lining up with TRBD2. Germline CDR1 SGHVS, CDR2 FNYEAQ. Trimming cost V 6 bases and J 4 bases; bases outside gene matches: 10. The CDR3 has 17 residues. The DNA for the CDR3 is TGTGCCAGCAGTCGAACTAGCGGGGGAGCCCGCACCGGGGAGCTGTTTTTT. It encodes CASSRTSGGARTGELFF. The whole variable domain, remainder taken from reference TRBV7-6 and TRBJ2-2, is GAGVSQSPRYKVTKRGQDVALRCDPISGHVSLYWYRQALGQGPEFLTYFNYEAQQDKSGLPNDRFSAERPEGSISTLTIQRTEQRDSAMYRCASSRTSGGARTGELFFGEGSRLTVL.

V is TRBV4-2 and J is TRBJ1-2; 7 bases agree with TRBD1. This CDR3 is built from 15 residues. Germline V gene lookup returns CDR1 LGHNA and CDR2 YNFKEQ. V was pared by 5 bases and J by 7 bases, with 13 bases of the junction left unmatched. CDR3 coding DNA: TGTGCCAGCAGCTCCCGGGACAGAGGCTTTTCTGGCTACACCTTC. It translates to CASSSRDRGFSGYTF.

This chain connects TRBV5-8 to TRBJ1-2; no reliable D call. The CDR3 has 12 residues. The V gene's germline CDR1 is SGHTS and CDR2 YDEGEE. Trimming removed 3 bases at V and 4 bases at J, with 7 bases between. CDR3 coding DNA: TGTGCCAGCAGCTCCGGTTCCTATGGCTACACCTTC. This gives the protein CASSSGSYGYTF.

The rearrangement links TRBV19 to TRBJ2-3; a weak D match, TRBD2 (5 bases). The V gene's germline CDR1 is LNHDA and CDR2 SQIVND (reference sequence). The CDR3 length is 14 residues. CDR3 loop: CASSGLAATDTQYF. The CDR3 coding sequence is TGTGCTTCTTCCGGCCTAGCCGCCACAGATACGCAGTATTTT.

The chain couples TRBV4-3 to TRBJ2-4; the match to TRBD1 covers 7 bases. CDR3 length: 16 amino acids. Germline-derived CDR1 and CDR2 are LGHNA and YSLEER. V gave up 1 base and J gave up 1 base; unmatched junction bases: 4. This CDR3 is CASSQGLQGAKNIQYF. CDR3 DNA: TGCGCCAGCAGCCAAGGCCTACAGGGGGCCAAAAACATTCAGTACTTC.

The V call is TRBV6-1, the J call TRBJ1-5, with D uncertain. The CDR3 totals 15 residues. The V and J ends lost 7 bases and 0 bases respectively, with 13 bases between them. Germline-derived CDR1 and CDR2 are MNHNS and SASEGT. The CDR3 sequence: CASTVSGFSNQPQHF. In DNA, the CDR3 is TGTGCCAGCACCGTTTCCGGGTTTAGCAATCAGCCCCAGCATTTT.

The chain combines TRBV15 with TRBJ2-1; the match to TRBD1 covers 9 bases. The V and J ends lost 5 bases and 8 bases, in that order; junction bases with no gene match: 7. In germline, CDR1 is LNHNV, CDR2 YYDKDF (reference sequence). This CDR3 has 14 amino acids. The CDR3 region has the DNA TGTGCCACCAGCCAATCTACAGGGGGCCATGAGCAGTTCTTC. Its translation: CATSQSTGGHEQFF. The whole variable domain, filled in from reference TRBV15 and TRBJ2-1, reads DAMVIQNPRYQVTQFGKPVTLSCSQTLNHNVMYWYQQKSSQAPKLLFHYYDKDFNNEADTPDNFQSRRPNTSFCFLDIRSPGLGDTAMYLCATSQSTGGHEQFFGPGTRLTVL.

The chain links TRBV7-9 to TRBJ2-3, with D possibly TRBD1 on 6 matching bases. CDR3 size: 15 residues. V was cut by 5 bases and J by 2 bases, with 14 bases left in between. Per germline, CDR1 SEHNR and CDR2 FQNEAQ (reference sequence). Here the CDR3 reads CASSDRTEPTDTQYF. CDR3 nucleotides: TGTGCCAGCAGCGATCGGACAGAACCCACAGATACGCAGTATTTT.